The clone carrying this T cell receptor (beta chain) showed up just once. Its antigen is still unknown. The data originate from a study of CD8 T cells in ankylosing spondylitis. Study conclusions and caveats: In reactive arthritis synovial fluid and blood, some motif variants had been reported before. Matched ankylosing spondylitis synovial fluid reportedly showed significant enrichment of disease-linked clones. Clones linked to the disease showed a CD8+ phenotype. They occurred at relatively low frequencies in peripheral blood.

5'-RACE, quantitative and with molecular barcodes, yielded the TCR beta libraries. TCRdb passed the 5' RACE reads through MiXCR, listing each CDR3 protein once. The data show approximately 250,000 distinct CDR3 sequences, 7% to 10% seen once. Trimming removed 3 bases at V and 10 bases at J, with 12 bases between. The CDR3 runs 13 residues. The germline V gene encodes CDR1 MNHEY and CDR2 SVGEGT. The V gene is TRBV6-2 or TRBV6-3, the J gene TRBJ2-2; D unclear. The sequencing sample was made of blood, either unsorted or a sorted T cell fraction (not recorded which). The receptor comes from a female donor with ankylosing spondylitis or in good health (not recorded which). The CDR3 reads CASSYSVPEELFF. CDR3 nucleotide sequence: TGTGCCAGCAGTTATTCGGTCCCTGAGGAGCTGTTTTTT.